This TCR beta chain was profiled in a study of T cells in Graves' hyperthyroidism and ophthalmopathy. V lost 5 bases and J 2 bases, leaving 14 bases between the germline ends. From germline, CDR1 is MNHEY and CDR2 SMNVEV (reference sequence). This CDR3 comprises 15 residues. Study observations and caveats: Most thyroid-expanded clonotypes above 0.001 were also found in blood.

RNA transcripts yielded amplified TCR beta CDR3 regions. HTBI primers drove first-round RT-PCR of the TCR CDR3. TCRdb processed the multiplex PCR reads anew with MiXCR; each CDR3 protein has one entry. Among hundreds of thousands of distinct CDR3 sequences listed, 13% were seen once. Many counts were recorded for this clonotype. The target antigen is unknown. Criteria for exclusion of patients were uncontrolled infection, other autoimmune disease, pregnancy or lactation. The chain is built from TRBV27 and TRBJ2-3; D unclear. Sequences were obtained from blood. This sequence was found in a young woman with Graves' hyperthyroidism. The CDR3: CASSPAVENTDTQYF. The CDR3 bases are TGTGCCAGCAGTCCGGCAGTAGAAAACACAGATACGCAGTATTTT.